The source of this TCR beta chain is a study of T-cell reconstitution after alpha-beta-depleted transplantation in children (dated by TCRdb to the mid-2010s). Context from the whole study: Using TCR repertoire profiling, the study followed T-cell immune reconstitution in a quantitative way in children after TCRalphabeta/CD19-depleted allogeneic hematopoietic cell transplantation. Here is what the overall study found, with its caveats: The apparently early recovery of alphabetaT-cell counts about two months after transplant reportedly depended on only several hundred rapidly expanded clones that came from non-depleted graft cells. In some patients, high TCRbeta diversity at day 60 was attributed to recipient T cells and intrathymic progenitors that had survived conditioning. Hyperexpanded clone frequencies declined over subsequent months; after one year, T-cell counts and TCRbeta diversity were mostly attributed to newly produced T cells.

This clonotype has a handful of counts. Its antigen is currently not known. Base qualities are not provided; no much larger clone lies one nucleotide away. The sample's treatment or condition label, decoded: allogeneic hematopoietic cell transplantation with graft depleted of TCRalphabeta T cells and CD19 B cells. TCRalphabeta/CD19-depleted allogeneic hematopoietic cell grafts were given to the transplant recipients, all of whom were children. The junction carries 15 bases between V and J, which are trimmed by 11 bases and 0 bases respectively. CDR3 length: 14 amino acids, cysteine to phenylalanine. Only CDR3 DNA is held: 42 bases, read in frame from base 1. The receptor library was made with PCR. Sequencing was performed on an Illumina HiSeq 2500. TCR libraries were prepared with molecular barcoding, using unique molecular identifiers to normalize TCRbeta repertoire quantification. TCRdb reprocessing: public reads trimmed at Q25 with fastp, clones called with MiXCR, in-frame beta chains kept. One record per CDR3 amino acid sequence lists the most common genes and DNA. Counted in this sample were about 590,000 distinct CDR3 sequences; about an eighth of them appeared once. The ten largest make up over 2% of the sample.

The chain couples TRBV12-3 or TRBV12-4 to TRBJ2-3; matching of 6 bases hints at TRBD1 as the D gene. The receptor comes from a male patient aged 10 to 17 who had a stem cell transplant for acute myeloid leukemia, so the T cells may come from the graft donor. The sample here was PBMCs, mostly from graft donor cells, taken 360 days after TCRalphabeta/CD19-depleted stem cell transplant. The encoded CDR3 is CAGSQGLSTDTQYF. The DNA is TGTGCCGGATCTCAGGGGCTTAGCACAGATACGCAGTATTTT.